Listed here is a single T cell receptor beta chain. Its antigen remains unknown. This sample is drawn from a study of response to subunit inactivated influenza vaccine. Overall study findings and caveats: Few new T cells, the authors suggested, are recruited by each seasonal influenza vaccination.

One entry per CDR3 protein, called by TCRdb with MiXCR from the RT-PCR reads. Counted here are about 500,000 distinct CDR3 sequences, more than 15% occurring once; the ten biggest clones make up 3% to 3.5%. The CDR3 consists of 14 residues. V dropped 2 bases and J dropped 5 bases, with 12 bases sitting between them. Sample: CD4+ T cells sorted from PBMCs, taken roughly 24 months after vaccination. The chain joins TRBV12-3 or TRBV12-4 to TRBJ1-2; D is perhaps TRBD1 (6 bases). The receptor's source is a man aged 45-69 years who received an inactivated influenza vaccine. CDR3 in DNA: TGTGCCAGCAGTTTAAGTGGGACAACTTATGGCTACACCTTC. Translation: CASSLSGTTYGYTF.